The 2 T cell receptor beta chains given below trace back to one sample, sequenced in a study of response to subunit inactivated influenza vaccine. TCRdb recomputed calls from the RT-PCR reads with MiXCR, one row per CDR3 protein. In the table there are 560,000 or so distinct CDR3 sequences, about 7.6% of which are singletons. The sequencing used PBMCs from blood, collected around 25 months after vaccination. These receptors were collected from a man aged 45 to 70 who received an inactivated influenza vaccine.

This clonotype was counted only a few times. The chain joins TRBV20-1 to TRBJ2-1; D possibly matches TRBD1 or TRBD2 (5 bases each). The CDR3 is 14 amino acids. The V and J ends lost 5 bases and 3 bases respectively, with 14 bases between them. Per germline, CDR1 DFQATT and CDR2 SNEGSKA (reference sequence). CDR3 in amino acids: CSASPFGGYNEQFF. The CDR3 bases are TGCAGTGCTTCCCCTTTTGGGGGCTACAATGAGCAGTTCTTC.

The chain has TRBV27 and TRBJ2-1; 9 bases agree with TRBD1. Germline CDR1 reads MNHEY; CDR2 reads SMNVEV (reference sequence). V trimming: 2 bases; J trimming: 6 bases; junction bases outside the gene matches: 2. This CDR3 has 14 residues. CDR3 nucleotides: TGTGCCAGCAGTTTAGGGACAGGGACCAATGAGCAGTTCTTC. It is translated as CASSLGTGTNEQFF.